This TCR beta chain was sequenced in a study of blood T cell repertoires in COVID-19. Here immunoSEQ multiplex PCR was the method, and the copy in TCRdb shows in-frame clones only, minus some. The data contain about 270,000 clones, 82% of them seen just once; the ten biggest clones take up around 2.9%. The source is a woman aged 18-29 years with acute or convalescent COVID-19. Source material: peripheral blood.

The DNA of the CDR3 is TGTGCCAGCTCACCCCGTCCCCCCTACGAGCAGTACTTC. Amino acid sequence: CASSPRPPYEQYF. This sequence joins TRBV18 and TRBJ2-7; D gene unclear. The CDR3 runs 13 residues. V gave up 3 bases and J gave up 2 bases, with 8 bases separating them. Germline loops: CDR1 KGHSH, CDR2 LQKENI.